Presented here are 7 T cell receptor beta chains from one specimen sequenced in a study of blood T cell repertoires in COVID-19. Some clones are missing from TCRdb's copy, which holds only in-frame ones; the method was immunoSEQ multiplex PCR. The sample carries around 76,000 clones, roughly 86% recorded once. Sequencing was performed on peripheral blood. The receptors were sampled from a woman in her seventies with acute or convalescent COVID-19.

The rearrangement joins TRBV19 to TRBJ1-2; D not resolved. The V gene's germline CDR1 is LNHDA and CDR2 SQIVND (reference sequence). Trimming took 2 bases from V and 2 from J, leaving 15 bases between them. The CDR3 extends over 16 amino acids. CDR3 sequence: CASSIPQVEDNYGYTF. The CDR3 region has the DNA TGTGCCAGTAGTATACCGCAGGTGGAAGACAACTATGGCTACACCTTC.

V is TRBV2 and J is TRBJ1-4, with D uncertain. The germline CDR1 and CDR2 sequences are SNHLY and FYNNEI. The CDR3 runs 14 residues. V lost 7 bases to trimming and J lost 0 bases, with 9 bases between them. The CDR3 here is CASKRNPTNEKLFF. CDR3 in DNA: TGTGCCAGCAAGCGGAACCCAACTAATGAAAAACTGTTTTTT.

The chain joins TRBV11-3 to TRBJ2-5; 10 bases match TRBD2. CDR1 and CDR2 from the germline V gene are SGHNT and YENEEA. The trim removed 0 bases at V and 3 bases at J, leaving 4 bases unmatched. The CDR3 length is 16 residues. CDR3 DNA sequence: TGTGCCAGCAGCTTAGAGGCTAGCGGGGGCAAAGAGACCCAGTACTTC. Its protein product is CASSLEASGGKETQYF.

This clone is categorized as medium-sized. The rearrangement uses TRBV30 and TRBJ1-6; D may be TRBD1 (5 bases). Between the trimmed V and J ends, which lost 4 bases and 7 bases, there was a span of 17 bases. CDR3 size: 15 residues. Germline V gene lookup returns CDR1 GTSNPN and CDR2 SVGIG (reference sequence). The DNA for the CDR3 is TGTGCCTGGAACGCAGGGTTTGTCTACAATTCACCCCTCCACTTT. Residues: CAWNAGFVYNSPLHF. The full variable domain, rest sourced from reference TRBV30 and TRBJ1-6, is SQTIHQWPATLVQPVGSPLSLECTVEGTSNPNLYWYRQAAGRGLQLLFYSVGIGQISSEVPQNLSASRPQDRQFILSSKKLLLSDSGFYLCAWNAGFVYNSPLHFGNGTRLTVT.

This clone was seen more than once but under ten times. V usage is TRBV9 and J usage is TRBJ2-7, with D hard to call. This CDR3 has 15 amino acids. Germline V gives CDR1 SGDLS, CDR2 YYNGEE. V gave up 4 bases and J gave up 6 bases, with 20 bases separating them. The CDR3 DNA sequence: TGTGCCAGCAGCTTCCTTACAGCCCCGCGCGCCGAGCAGTACTTC. Protein sequence: CASSFLTAPRAEQYF.

CDR3 loop: CSGQGALMNTEAFF. In DNA form, the CDR3 reads TGCAGCGGGCAGGGGGCTCTCATGAACACTGAAGCTTTCTTT. The genes are TRBV29-1 and TRBJ1-1, with 8 bases identical to TRBD1. Germline assignment: CDR1 SQVTM and CDR2 ANQGSEA. CDR3 length: 14 amino acids. The V gene end was trimmed by 7 bases and the J gene end by 0 bases; junction bases not matched to a gene: 7.

J is TRBJ2-6 and V is TRBV29-1, with TRBD1 identical over 7 bases. Trimming removed 2 bases from V and 0 bases from J; junction bases left unmatched: 7. The CDR3 has 17 residues. Per germline, CDR1 SQVTM and CDR2 ANQGSEA. The CDR3 region is CSVETGVSSSGANVLTF. The CDR3 DNA is TGCAGCGTTGAAACAGGGGTTAGTAGCTCTGGGGCCAACGTCCTGACTTTC.